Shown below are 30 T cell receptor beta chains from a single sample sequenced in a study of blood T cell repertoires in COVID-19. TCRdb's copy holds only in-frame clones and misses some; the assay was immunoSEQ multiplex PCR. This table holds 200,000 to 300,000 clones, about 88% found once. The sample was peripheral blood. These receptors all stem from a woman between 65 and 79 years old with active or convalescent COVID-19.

CDR3 region: CASSSGTSPPSETQYF. As DNA, the CDR3 is TGTGCCAGCAGTTCCGGGACTAGCCCTCCTTCAGAGACCCAGTACTTC. J is TRBJ2-5 and V is TRBV27, with 9 nucleotides matching TRBD2. Germline V lookup: CDR1 MNHEY, CDR2 SMNVEV (reference sequence). This CDR3 region has 16 residues. V shed 4 bases and J 4 bases; nucleotides not matched to a gene: 10.

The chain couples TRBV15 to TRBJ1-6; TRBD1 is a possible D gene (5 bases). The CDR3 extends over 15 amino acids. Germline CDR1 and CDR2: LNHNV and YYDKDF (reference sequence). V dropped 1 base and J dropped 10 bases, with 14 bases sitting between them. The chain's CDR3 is CATSRGRQGLSPLHF. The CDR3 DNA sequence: TGTGCCACCAGCAGAGGACGGCAGGGCCTATCACCCCTCCACTTT.

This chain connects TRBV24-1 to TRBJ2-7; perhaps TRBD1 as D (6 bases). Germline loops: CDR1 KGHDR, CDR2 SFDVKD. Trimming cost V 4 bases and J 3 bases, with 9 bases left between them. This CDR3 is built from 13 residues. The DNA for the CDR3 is TGTGCCACCAGTGACGGCAGGGGCTACGAGCAGTACTTC. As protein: CATSDGRGYEQYF.

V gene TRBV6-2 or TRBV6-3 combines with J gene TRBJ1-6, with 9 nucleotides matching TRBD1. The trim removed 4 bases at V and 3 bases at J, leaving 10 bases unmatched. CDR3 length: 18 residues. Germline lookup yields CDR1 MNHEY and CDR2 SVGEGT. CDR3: CASSSGQGLSNYNSPLHF. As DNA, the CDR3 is TGTGCCAGCAGTTCGGGACAGGGCCTATCAAACTATAATTCACCCCTCCACTTT.

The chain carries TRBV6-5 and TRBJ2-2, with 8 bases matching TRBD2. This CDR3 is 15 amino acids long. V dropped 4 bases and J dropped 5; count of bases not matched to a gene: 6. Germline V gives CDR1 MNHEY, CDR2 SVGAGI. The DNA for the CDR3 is TGTGCCAGCAGTTCGGGTAGCGGGGTAACCGGGGAGCTGTTTTTT. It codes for CASSSGSGVTGELFF.

The CDR3 region is CASSLTGNQPQHF. The DNA for the CDR3 is TGTGCCAGCAGCTTAACCGGGAATCAGCCCCAGCATTTT. This chain uses TRBV13 with TRBJ1-5; D is uncertain. Germline V gene lookup returns CDR1 PRHDT and CDR2 FYEKMQ (reference sequence). The CDR3 extends over 13 amino acids. V shed 2 bases and J shed 4 bases, with 6 bases lying between them. The full variable domain, its missing parts supplied by reference TRBV13 and TRBJ1-5, is AAGVIQSPRHLIKEKRETATLKCYPIPRHDTVYWYQQGPGQDPQFLISFYEKMQSDKGSIPDRFSAQQFSDYHSELNMSSLELGDSALYFCASSLTGNQPQHFGDGTRLSIL.

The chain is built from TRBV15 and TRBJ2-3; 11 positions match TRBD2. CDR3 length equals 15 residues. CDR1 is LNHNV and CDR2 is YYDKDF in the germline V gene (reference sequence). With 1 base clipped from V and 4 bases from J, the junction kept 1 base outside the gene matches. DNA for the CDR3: TGTGCCACCAGCAGAGTGGGACTAGCGGCAGATACGCAGTATTTT. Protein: CATSRVGLAADTQYF.

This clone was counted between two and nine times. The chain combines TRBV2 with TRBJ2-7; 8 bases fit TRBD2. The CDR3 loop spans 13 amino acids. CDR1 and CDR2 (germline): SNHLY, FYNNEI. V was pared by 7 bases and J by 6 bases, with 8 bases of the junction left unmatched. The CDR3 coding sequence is TGTGCCAGCAAGAACGCGCGGGGGGCCGAGCAGTACTTC. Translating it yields CASKNARGAEQYF.

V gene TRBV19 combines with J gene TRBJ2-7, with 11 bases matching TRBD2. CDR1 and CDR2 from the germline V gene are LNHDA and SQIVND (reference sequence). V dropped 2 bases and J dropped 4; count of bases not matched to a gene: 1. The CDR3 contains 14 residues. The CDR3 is CASSITSGGYEQYF. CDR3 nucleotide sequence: TGTGCCAGTAGTATAACTAGCGGGGGTTACGAGCAGTACTTC.

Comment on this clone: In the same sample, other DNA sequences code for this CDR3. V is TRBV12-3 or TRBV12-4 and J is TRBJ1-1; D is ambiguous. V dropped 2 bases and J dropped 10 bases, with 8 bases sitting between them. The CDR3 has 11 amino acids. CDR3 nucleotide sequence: TGTGCCAGCAGTTTACGGGGTCGAGCTTTCTTT. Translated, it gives CASSLRGRAFF.

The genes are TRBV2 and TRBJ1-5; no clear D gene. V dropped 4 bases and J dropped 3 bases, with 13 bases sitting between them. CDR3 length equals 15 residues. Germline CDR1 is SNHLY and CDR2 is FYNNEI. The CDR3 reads CASSGVAADNQPQHF. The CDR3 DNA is TGTGCCAGCAGTGGGGTAGCAGCGGACAATCAGCCCCAGCATTTT.

CDR3 in amino acids: CASSDRFEQPQHF. The CDR3 nucleotides read TGTGCCAGCAGTGACAGGTTCGAGCAGCCCCAGCATTTT. The rearrangement links TRBV6-1 to TRBJ1-5; D is uncertain. Germline loops: CDR1 MNHNS, CDR2 SASEGT. V was clipped by 3 bases and J by 7 bases, with 10 bases between them. This CDR3 is 13 amino acids long.

The CDR3 region has the DNA TGTGCCTTCAGGGGGCGGAATGGCTACACCTTC. It encodes CAFRGRNGYTF. The chain carries TRBV30 and TRBJ1-2; 8 bases align to TRBD1. Germline CDR1 GTSNPN, CDR2 SVGIG (reference sequence). This CDR3 is built from 11 residues. The V segment lost 7 bases and the J segment 6 bases; nucleotides outside the gene matches: 4.

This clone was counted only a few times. The CDR3, as DNA: TGTGCCAGCAGTGCCGGGACAGACGGAAACACCATATATTTT. It codes for CASSAGTDGNTIYF. The chain employs TRBV9 and TRBJ1-3, with 7 positions matching TRBD1. The CDR3 is made up of 14 amino acids. V shed 5 bases and J 4 bases; nucleotides not matched to a gene: 6. Germline V gene data show CDR1 as SGDLS and CDR2 as YYNGEE. Full variable domain (rest looked up from reference TRBV9 and TRBJ1-3): DSGVTQTPKHLITATGQRVTLRCSPRSGDLSVYWYQQSLDQGLQFLIQYYNGEERAKGNILERFSAQQFPDLHSELNLSSLELGDSALYFCASSAGTDGNTIYFGEGSWLTVV.

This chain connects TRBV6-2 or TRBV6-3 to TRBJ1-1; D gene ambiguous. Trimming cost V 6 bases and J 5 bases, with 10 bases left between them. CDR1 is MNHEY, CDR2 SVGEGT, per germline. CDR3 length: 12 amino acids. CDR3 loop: CASSPSGTEAFF. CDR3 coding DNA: TGTGCCAGCAGCCCGAGCGGAACTGAAGCTTTCTTT.

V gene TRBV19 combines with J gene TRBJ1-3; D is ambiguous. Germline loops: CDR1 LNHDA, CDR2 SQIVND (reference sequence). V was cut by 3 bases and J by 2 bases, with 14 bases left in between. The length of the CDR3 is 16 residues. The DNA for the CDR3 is TGTGCCAGTAGTATCGATAACAACCCCCCTGGAAACACCATATATTTT. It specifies CASSIDNNPPGNTIYF.

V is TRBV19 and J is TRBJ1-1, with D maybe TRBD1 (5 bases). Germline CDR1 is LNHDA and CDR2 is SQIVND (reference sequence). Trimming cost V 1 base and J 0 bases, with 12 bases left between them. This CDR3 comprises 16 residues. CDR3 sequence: CASSIGSLTVNTEAFF. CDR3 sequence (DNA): TGTGCCAGTAGTATAGGATCGTTGACAGTGAACACTGAAGCTTTCTTT.

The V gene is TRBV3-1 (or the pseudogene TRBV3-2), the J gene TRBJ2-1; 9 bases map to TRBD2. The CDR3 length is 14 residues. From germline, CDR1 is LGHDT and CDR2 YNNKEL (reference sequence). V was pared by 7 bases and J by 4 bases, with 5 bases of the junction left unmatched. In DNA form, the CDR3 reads TGTGCCAGCAACCCTAGCGGGGATTACAATGAGCAGTTCTTC. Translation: CASNPSGDYNEQFF.

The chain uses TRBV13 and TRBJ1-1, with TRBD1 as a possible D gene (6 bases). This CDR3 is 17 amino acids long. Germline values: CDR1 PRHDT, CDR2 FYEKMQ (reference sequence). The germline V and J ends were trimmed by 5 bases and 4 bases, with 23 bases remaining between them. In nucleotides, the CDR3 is TGTGCCAGCAGCATCAGAACCTGGGGGGGCGCAGGCACTGAAGCTTTCTTT. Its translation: CASSIRTWGGAGTEAFF.

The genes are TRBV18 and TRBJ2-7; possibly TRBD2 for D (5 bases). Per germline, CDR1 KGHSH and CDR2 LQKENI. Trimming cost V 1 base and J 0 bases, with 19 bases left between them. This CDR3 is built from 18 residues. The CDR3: CASSPLPGIGGISYEQYF. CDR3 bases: TGTGCCAGCTCACCACTCCCCGGGATTGGCGGCATCTCCTACGAGCAGTACTTC.

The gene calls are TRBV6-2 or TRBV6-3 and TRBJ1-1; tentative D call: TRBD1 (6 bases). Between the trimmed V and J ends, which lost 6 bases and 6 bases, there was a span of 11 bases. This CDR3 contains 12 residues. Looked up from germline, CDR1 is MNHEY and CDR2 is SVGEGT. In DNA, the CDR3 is TGTGCCAGCAGCCGGACAGTCCCTGAAGCTTTCTTT. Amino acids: CASSRTVPEAFF.

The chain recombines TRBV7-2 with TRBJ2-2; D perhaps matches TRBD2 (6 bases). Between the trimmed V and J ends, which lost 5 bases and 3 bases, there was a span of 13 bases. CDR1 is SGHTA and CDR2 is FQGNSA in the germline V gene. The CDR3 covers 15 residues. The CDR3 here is CASSNSGRHTGELFF. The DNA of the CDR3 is TGTGCCAGCAGCAATAGCGGACGGCACACCGGGGAGCTGTTTTTT.

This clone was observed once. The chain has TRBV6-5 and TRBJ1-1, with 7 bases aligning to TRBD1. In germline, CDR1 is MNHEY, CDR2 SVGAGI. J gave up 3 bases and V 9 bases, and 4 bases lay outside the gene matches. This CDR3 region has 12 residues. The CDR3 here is CASNRGDTEAFF. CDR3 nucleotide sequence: TGTGCCAGTAACAGGGGAGACACTGAAGCTTTCTTT.

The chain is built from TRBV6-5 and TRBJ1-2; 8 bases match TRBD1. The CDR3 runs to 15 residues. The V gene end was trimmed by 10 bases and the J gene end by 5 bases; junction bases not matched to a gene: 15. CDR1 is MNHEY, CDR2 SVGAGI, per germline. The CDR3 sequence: CATRYQGQATYGYTF. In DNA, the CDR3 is TGTGCCACCCGCTACCAGGGACAGGCCACTTATGGCTACACCTTC.

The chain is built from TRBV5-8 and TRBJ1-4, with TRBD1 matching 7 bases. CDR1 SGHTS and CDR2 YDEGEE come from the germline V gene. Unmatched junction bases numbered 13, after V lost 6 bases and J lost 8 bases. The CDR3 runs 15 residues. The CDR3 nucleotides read TGTGCCAGCACCCCTCGGGGACAGCGGGGGGAAAAACTGTTTTTT. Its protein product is CASTPRGQRGEKLFF.

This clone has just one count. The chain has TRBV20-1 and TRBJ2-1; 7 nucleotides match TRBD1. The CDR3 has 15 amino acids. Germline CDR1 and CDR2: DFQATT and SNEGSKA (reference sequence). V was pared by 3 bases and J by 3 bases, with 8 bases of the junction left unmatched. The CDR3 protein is CSASPPGQIYNEQFF. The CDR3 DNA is TGCAGTGCTAGTCCCCCGGGACAGATCTACAATGAGCAGTTCTTC.

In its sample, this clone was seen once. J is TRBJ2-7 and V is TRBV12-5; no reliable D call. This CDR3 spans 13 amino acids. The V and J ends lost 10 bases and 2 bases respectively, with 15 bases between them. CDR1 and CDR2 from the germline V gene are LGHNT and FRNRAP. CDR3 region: CATSQVPAYEQYF. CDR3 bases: TGTGCTACCAGTCAGGTTCCGGCCTACGAGCAGTACTTC.

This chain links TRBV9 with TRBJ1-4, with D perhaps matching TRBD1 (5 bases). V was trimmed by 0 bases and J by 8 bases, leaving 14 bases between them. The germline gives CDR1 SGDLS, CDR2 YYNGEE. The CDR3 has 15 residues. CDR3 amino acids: CASSVGRGPGEKLFF. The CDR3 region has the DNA TGTGCCAGCAGCGTAGGGAGGGGACCAGGGGAAAAACTGTTTTTT.

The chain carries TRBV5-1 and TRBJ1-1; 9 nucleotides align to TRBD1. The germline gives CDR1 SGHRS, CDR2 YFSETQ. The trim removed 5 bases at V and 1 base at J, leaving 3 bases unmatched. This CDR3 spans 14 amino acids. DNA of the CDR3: TGCGCCAGCAGAGGGACAGGGCCGAACACTGAAGCTTTCTTT. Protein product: CASRGTGPNTEAFF.

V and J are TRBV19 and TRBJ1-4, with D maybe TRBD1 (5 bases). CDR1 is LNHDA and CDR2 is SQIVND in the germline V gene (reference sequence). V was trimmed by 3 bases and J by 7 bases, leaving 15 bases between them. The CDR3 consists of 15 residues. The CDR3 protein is CASSIQGLEGEKLFF. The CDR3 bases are TGTGCCAGTAGTATCCAGGGCTTGGAAGGTGAAAAACTGTTTTTT.